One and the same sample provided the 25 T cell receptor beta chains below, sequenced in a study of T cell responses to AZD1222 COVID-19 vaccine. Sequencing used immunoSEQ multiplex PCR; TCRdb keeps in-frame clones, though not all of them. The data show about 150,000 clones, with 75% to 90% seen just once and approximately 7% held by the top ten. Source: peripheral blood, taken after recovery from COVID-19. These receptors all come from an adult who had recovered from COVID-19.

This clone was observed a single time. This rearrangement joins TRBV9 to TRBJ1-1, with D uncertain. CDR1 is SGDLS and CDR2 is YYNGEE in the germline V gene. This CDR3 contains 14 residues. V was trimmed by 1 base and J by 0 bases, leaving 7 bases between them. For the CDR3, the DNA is TGTGCCAGCAGCGTAAACGGCCTGAACACTGAAGCTTTCTTT. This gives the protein CASSVNGLNTEAFF.

CDR3 in amino acids: CASSPPGGENTEAFF. The DNA of the CDR3 is TGTGCCAGCAGCCCACCCGGGGGCGAGAACACTGAAGCTTTCTTT. The V gene is TRBV7-7, the J gene TRBJ1-1; TRBD1 is a possible D gene (6 bases). Trimming stripped 5 bases from V and 1 base from J, with 14 bases between. The CDR3 is made up of 15 amino acids. The germline gives CDR1 SSHAT, CDR2 FNYEAQ (reference sequence).

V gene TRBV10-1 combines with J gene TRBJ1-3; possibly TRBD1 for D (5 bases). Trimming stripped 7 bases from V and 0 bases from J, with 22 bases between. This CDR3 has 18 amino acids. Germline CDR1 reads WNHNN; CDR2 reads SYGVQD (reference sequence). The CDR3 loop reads CASTAREAGNTSGNTIYF. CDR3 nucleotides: TGCGCCAGCACCGCCCGTGAGGCAGGGAACACCTCTGGAAACACCATATATTTT.

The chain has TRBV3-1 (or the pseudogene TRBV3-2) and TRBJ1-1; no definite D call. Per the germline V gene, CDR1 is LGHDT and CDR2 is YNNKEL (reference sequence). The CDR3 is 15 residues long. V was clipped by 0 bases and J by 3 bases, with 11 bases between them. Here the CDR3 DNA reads TGTGCCAGCAGCCAAGATAAAGGACCTTACACTGAAGCTTTCTTT. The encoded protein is CASSQDKGPYTEAFF.

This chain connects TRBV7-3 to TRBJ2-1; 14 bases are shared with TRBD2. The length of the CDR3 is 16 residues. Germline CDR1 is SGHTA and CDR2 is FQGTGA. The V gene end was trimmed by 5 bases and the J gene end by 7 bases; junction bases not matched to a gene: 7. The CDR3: CASSPGLAGGNNEQFF. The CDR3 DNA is TGTGCCAGCAGCCCAGGACTAGCGGGGGGTAATAATGAGCAGTTCTTC. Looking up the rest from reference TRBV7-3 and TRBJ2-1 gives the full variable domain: GAGVSQTPSNKVTEKGKYVELRCDPISGHTALYWYRQSLGQGPEFLIYFQGTGAADDSGLPNDRFFAVRPEGSVSTLKIQRTERGDSAVYLCASSPGLAGGNNEQFFGPGTRLTVL.

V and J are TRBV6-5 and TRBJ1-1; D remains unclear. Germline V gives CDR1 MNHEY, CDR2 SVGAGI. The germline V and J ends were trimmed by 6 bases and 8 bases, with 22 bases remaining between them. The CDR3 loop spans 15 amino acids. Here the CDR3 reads CASRNVVVVAEEAFF. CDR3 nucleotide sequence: TGTGCCAGCAGGAATGTGGTTGTAGTTGCCGAGGAAGCTTTCTTT.

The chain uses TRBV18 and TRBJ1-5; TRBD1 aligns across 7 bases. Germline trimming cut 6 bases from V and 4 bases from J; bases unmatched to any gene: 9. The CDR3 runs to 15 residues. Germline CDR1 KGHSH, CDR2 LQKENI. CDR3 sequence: CASSLTTGQNQPQHF. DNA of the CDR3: TGTGCCAGCTCTCTAACTACGGGACAGAATCAGCCCCAGCATTTT.

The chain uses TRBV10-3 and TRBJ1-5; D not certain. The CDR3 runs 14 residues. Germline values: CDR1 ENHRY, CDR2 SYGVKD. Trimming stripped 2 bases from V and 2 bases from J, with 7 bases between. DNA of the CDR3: TGTGCCATCAGTGAGATAAAAGGCAATCAGCCCCAGCATTTT. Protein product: CAISEIKGNQPQHF.

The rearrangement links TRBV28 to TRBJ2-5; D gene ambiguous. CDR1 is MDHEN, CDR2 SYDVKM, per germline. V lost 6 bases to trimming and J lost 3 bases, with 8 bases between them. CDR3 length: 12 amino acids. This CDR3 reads CASSSSKETQYF. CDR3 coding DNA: TGTGCCAGCAGCAGCTCCAAAGAGACCCAGTACTTC.

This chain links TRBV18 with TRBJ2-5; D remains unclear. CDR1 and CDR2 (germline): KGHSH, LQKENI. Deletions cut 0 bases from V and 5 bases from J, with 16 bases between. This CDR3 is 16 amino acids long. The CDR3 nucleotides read TGTGCCAGCTCACCACCGGACCCGGGTGGATGGGAGACCCAGTACTTC. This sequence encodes CASSPPDPGGWETQYF.

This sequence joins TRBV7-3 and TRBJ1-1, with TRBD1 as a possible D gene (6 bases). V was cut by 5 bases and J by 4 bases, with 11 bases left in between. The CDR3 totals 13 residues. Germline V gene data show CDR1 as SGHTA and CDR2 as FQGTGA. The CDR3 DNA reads TGTGCCAGCAGCCGAGACAGGACCACTGAAGCTTTCTTT. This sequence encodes CASSRDRTTEAFF.

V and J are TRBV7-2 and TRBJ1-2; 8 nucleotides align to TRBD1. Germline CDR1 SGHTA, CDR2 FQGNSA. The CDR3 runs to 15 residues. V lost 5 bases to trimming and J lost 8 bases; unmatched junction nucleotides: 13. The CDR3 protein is CASSLYRTGTEGYTF. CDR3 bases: TGTGCCAGCAGCCTCTATCGGACAGGGACGGAGGGCTACACCTTC.

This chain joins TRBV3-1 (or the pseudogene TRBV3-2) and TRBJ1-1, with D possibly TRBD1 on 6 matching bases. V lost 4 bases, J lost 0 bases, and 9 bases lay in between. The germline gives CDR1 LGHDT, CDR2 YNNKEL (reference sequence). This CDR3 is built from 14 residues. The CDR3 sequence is CASSLGQMNTEAFF. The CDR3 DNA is TGTGCCAGCAGCCTAGGACAGATGAACACTGAAGCTTTCTTT.

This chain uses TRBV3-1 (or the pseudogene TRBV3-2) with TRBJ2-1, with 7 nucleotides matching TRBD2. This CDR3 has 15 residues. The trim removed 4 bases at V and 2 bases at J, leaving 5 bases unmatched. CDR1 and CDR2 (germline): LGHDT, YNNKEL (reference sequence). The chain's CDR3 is CASSPAGTTYNEQFF. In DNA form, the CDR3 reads TGTGCCAGCAGCCCCGCCGGGACTACCTACAATGAGCAGTTCTTC.

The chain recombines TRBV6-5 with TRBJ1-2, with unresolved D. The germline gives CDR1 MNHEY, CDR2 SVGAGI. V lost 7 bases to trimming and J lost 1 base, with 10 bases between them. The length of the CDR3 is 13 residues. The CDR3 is CASKVWGNYGYTF. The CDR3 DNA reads TGTGCCAGCAAGGTTTGGGGTAACTATGGCTACACCTTC.

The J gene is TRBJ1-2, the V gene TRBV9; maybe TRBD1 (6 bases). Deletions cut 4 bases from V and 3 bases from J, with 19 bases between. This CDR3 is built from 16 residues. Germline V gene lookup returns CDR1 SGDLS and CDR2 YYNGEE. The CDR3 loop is CASSRGVRQAYYGYTF. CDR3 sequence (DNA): TGTGCCAGCAGCAGAGGGGTGAGACAGGCCTACTATGGCTACACCTTC.

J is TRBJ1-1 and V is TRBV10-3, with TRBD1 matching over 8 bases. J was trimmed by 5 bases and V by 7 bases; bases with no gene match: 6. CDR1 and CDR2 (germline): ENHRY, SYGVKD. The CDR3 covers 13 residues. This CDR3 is CAITQGVSTEAFF. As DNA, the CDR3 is TGTGCCATCACACAGGGGGTGTCTACTGAAGCTTTCTTT.

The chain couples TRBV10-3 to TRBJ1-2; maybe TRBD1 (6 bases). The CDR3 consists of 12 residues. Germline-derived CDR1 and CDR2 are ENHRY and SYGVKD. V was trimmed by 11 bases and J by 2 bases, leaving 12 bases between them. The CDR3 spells CALGGQNYGYTF. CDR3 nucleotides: TGTGCCTTAGGGGGGCAGAACTATGGCTACACCTTC.

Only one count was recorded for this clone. This CDR3 reads CASSLAGSPYEQYF. CDR3 in DNA: TGTGCCAGCAGCTTAGCCGGGTCCCCCTACGAGCAGTACTTC. The chain employs TRBV7-6 and TRBJ2-7, with D unclear. The germline V gene encodes CDR1 SGHVS and CDR2 FNYEAQ. The CDR3 loop spans 14 amino acids. V was shortened by 0 bases and J by 2 bases, with 8 bases between the two germline ends.

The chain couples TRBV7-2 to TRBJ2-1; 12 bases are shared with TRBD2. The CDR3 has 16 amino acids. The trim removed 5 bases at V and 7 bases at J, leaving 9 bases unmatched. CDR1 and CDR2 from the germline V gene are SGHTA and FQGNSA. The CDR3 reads CASSPLAGGPRNEQFF. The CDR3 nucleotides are TGTGCCAGCAGCCCCCTAGCGGGAGGGCCTCGAAATGAGCAGTTCTTC.

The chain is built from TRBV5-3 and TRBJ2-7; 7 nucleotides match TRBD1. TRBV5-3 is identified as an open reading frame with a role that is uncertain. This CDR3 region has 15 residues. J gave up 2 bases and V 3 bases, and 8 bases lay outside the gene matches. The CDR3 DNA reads TGTGCCAGAAGCTCACCGGGACAGCGTGCCTACGAGCAGTACTTC. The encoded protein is CARSSPGQRAYEQYF.

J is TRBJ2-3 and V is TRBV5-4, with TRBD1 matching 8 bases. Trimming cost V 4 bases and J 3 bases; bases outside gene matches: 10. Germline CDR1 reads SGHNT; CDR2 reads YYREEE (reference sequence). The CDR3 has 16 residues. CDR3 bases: TGTGCCAGCAGCCGGCCGAAACAGGGGGTGACAGATACGCAGTATTTT. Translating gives CASSRPKQGVTDTQYF.

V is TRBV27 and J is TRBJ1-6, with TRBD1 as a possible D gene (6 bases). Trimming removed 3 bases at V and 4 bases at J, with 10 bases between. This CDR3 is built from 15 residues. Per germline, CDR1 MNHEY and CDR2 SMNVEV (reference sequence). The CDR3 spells CASSFRGAYNSPLHF. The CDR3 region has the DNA TGTGCCAGCAGTTTTCGGGGGGCTTATAATTCACCCCTCCACTTT.

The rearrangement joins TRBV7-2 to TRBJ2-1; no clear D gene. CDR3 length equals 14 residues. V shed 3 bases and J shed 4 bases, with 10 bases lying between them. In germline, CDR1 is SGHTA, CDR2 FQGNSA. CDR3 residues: CASSFRVGYNEQFF. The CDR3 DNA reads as TGTGCCAGCAGCTTCCGTGTAGGTTACAATGAGCAGTTCTTC. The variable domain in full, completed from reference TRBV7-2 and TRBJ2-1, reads GAGVSQSPSNKVTEKGKDVELRCDPISGHTALYWYRQSLGQGLEFLIYFQGNSAPDKSGLPSDRFSAERTGGSVSTLTIQRTQQEDSAVYLCASSFRVGYNEQFFGPGTRLTVL.

In DNA form, the CDR3 reads TGTGCCAGCTCACCCGGACAGGGGCTTAATGAAAAACTGTTTTTT. Protein product: CASSPGQGLNEKLFF. The chain has TRBV18 and TRBJ1-4; TRBD1 agrees at 9 bases. Germline V CDR1 and CDR2: KGHSH, LQKENI. J was trimmed by 4 bases and V by 3 bases; bases with no gene match: 3. This CDR3 is 15 amino acids long.